The next 23 T cell receptor beta chains were all read from a single sample in a study of CXCR3-negative and CXCR3-positive naive CD8 T cells. Study-level findings and limits: Against CXCR3-negative naive cells, CXCR3-positive naive cells showed more hydrophobic TRB CDR3s.

The method, 5' RACE with UMI labels, was used to prepare the TRB cDNA libraries. TCRdb re-called the 5' RACE reads; every CDR3 protein appears as one record, without DNA. This listing includes under 150,000 distinct CDR3 sequences. For these receptors, no antigen is known. The sequencing sample was made of naive CXCR3+ CD8+ T cells from blood. The sample's subset: CD45RO-CCR7+CD27+CD95- naive CD8+ T cells expressing CXCR3 (TNR3+). The receptors stem from a human donor in good health. Some clones in this sample may be carry-over from other donors' samples.

The chain has TRBV7-2 and TRBJ2-3; checking the TCRdb D call of TRBD2 is not possible without DNA. The germline V gene has CDR1 SGHTA and CDR2 FQGNSA. The length of the CDR3 is 16 residues. CDR3 protein: CASSFGPGGSTDTQYF.

The chain uses TRBV12-2 and TRBJ2-2. TRBV12-2 is assigned pseudogene status. The CDR3 spans 11 residues. The CDR3 here is CASAMPGELFF.

The chain couples TRBV7-2 to TRBJ2-1; TCRdb proposes TRBD1, but this gene call is untestable without DNA. The length of the CDR3 is 16 residues. The germline V gene has CDR1 SGHTA and CDR2 FQGNSA. The CDR3 region is CASSRWLTGPYNEQFF.

This chain connects TRBV7-9 to TRBJ2-7; with no DNA, the TCRdb D assignment of TRBD1 cannot be verified. CDR3 size: 15 residues. CDR1 is SEHNR, CDR2 FQNEAQ, per germline (reference sequence). The CDR3 sequence: CASSSIRDRRHEQYF.

This sequence joins TRBV12-3 or TRBV12-4 and TRBJ1-4. This CDR3 is built from 13 residues. CDR3 sequence: CASSLGGFQKLFF.

The V gene is TRBV6-6, the J gene TRBJ2-7. The germline V gene has CDR1 MNHNY and CDR2 SVGAGI (reference sequence). CDR3 length: 14 amino acids. This chain's CDR3 is CASSYSGRAYEQYF.

The rearrangement links TRBV19 to TRBJ2-1; as DNA is missing, the TRBD1 call by TCRdb cannot be tested. Germline CDR1 is LNHDA and CDR2 is SQIVND (reference sequence). There are 14 residues in the CDR3. CDR3 protein: CASSIAQWGDEQFF.

The gene calls are TRBV25-1 and TRBJ2-7; the D call from TCRdb, TRBD1, cannot be confirmed without DNA. Germline lookup yields CDR1 MGHDK and CDR2 SYGVNS. The CDR3 has 17 amino acids. The CDR3 sequence: CASSEYGGQGYTYEQYF.

J is TRBJ2-7 and V is TRBV5-1; TCRdb reports TRBD2, a call that lacks DNA to check it against. The CDR3 runs to 11 residues. Germline V gene sequence: CDR1 SGHRS, CDR2 YFSETQ. CDR3 residues: CASSAGYEQYF.

The V and J genes are TRBV7-3 and TRBJ2-1; TCRdb outputs TRBD2, but without DNA this stays unchecked. Germline V gene data show CDR1 as SGHTA and CDR2 as FQGTGA. The CDR3 runs 13 residues. CDR3: CASSSLPGDEQFF.

V is TRBV6-6 and J is TRBJ1-1. CDR3 length equals 16 residues. From germline, CDR1 is MNHNY and CDR2 SVGAGI (reference sequence). The CDR3 region is CASSYEFLSMNTEAFF.

The chain recombines TRBV7-7 with TRBJ2-1; checking the TCRdb D call of TRBD1 is not possible without DNA. This CDR3 contains 19 residues. Germline CDR1 SSHAT, CDR2 FNYEAQ (reference sequence). CDR3: CASSLTQGNTRRQPNEQFF.

The chain employs TRBV6-5 and TRBJ1-4; the D call from TCRdb, TRBD1, cannot be confirmed without DNA. The CDR3 totals 13 residues. Per the germline V gene, CDR1 is MNHEY and CDR2 is SVGAGI. The CDR3 protein is CASKPTGSEKLFF.

The chain is built from TRBV7-2 and TRBJ2-1; without DNA, the TCRdb call of TRBD1 cannot be checked. This CDR3 has 19 residues. In germline, CDR1 is SGHTA, CDR2 FQGNSA. CDR3 residues: CASSLGVSLVAGPGDEQFF. Complete variable domain (other parts from reference TRBV7-2 and TRBJ2-1): GAGVSQSPSNKVTEKGKDVELRCDPISGHTALYWYRQSLGQGLEFLIYFQGNSAPDKSGLPSDRFSAERTGGSVSTLTIQRTQQEDSAVYLCASSLGVSLVAGPGDEQFFGPGTRLTVL.

This chain joins TRBV12-3 or TRBV12-4 and TRBJ2-7. The CDR3 loop spans 13 amino acids. CDR3 sequence: CASSFGRAYEQYF.

This chain joins TRBV7-8 and TRBJ2-5; TCRdb designates TRBD2, a call that cannot be tested without DNA. Germline loops: CDR1 SGHVS, CDR2 FQNEAQ. This CDR3 comprises 16 residues. CDR3 sequence reads: CASSPTVGLAQETQYF.

The rearrangement uses TRBV28 and TRBJ2-2. Germline V gene lookup returns CDR1 MDHEN and CDR2 SYDVKM. The CDR3 runs to 11 residues. The CDR3 reads CASQGAGELFF.

The J gene is TRBJ2-1, the V gene TRBV7-9; TCRdb designates TRBD2, a call that cannot be tested without DNA. Germline CDR1 and CDR2: SEHNR and FQNEAQ (reference sequence). The CDR3 contains 12 residues. The CDR3 reads CASSLREDEQFF. The full variable domain, in which reference TRBV7-9 and TRBJ2-1 provide the parts outside the CDR3, is DTGVSQNPRHKITKRGQNVTFRCDPISEHNRLYWYRQTLGQGPEFLTYFQNEAQLEKSRLLSDRFSAERPKGSFSTLEIQRTEQGDSAMYLCASSLREDEQFFGPGTRLTVL.

This rearrangement joins TRBV5-6 to TRBJ2-5; TCRdb gives TRBD2 as the D gene, but with no DNA this cannot be confirmed. Germline CDR1 and CDR2: SGHDT and YYEEEE. The CDR3 covers 14 residues. The CDR3 region is CASRSGGAKETQYF.

The V gene is TRBV15, the J gene TRBJ1-6; TCRdb selects TRBD1, and the lack of DNA leaves this call unchecked. Germline V gene sequence: CDR1 LNHNV, CDR2 YYDKDF (reference sequence). The CDR3 runs 15 residues. CDR3: CATSETGGYNSPLHF.

The chain employs TRBV29-1 and TRBJ2-7; the D call from TCRdb, TRBD1, cannot be confirmed without DNA. The germline gives CDR1 SQVTM, CDR2 ANQGSEA. This CDR3 has 13 residues. The CDR3 sequence: CSAIWTGHYEQYF.

This chain joins TRBV12-3 or TRBV12-4 and TRBJ2-1; TCRdb names TRBD2, which stays unverified in the absence of DNA. The CDR3 extends over 17 amino acids. The CDR3 here is CASSLEGPYSSYNEQFF.

This chain joins TRBV29-1 and TRBJ1-2; the D gene TCRdb calls, TRBD1, cannot be checked with no DNA. CDR1 is SQVTM and CDR2 is ANQGSEA in the germline V gene. The CDR3 totals 14 residues. The CDR3 here is CSVTMDRGNYGYTF.